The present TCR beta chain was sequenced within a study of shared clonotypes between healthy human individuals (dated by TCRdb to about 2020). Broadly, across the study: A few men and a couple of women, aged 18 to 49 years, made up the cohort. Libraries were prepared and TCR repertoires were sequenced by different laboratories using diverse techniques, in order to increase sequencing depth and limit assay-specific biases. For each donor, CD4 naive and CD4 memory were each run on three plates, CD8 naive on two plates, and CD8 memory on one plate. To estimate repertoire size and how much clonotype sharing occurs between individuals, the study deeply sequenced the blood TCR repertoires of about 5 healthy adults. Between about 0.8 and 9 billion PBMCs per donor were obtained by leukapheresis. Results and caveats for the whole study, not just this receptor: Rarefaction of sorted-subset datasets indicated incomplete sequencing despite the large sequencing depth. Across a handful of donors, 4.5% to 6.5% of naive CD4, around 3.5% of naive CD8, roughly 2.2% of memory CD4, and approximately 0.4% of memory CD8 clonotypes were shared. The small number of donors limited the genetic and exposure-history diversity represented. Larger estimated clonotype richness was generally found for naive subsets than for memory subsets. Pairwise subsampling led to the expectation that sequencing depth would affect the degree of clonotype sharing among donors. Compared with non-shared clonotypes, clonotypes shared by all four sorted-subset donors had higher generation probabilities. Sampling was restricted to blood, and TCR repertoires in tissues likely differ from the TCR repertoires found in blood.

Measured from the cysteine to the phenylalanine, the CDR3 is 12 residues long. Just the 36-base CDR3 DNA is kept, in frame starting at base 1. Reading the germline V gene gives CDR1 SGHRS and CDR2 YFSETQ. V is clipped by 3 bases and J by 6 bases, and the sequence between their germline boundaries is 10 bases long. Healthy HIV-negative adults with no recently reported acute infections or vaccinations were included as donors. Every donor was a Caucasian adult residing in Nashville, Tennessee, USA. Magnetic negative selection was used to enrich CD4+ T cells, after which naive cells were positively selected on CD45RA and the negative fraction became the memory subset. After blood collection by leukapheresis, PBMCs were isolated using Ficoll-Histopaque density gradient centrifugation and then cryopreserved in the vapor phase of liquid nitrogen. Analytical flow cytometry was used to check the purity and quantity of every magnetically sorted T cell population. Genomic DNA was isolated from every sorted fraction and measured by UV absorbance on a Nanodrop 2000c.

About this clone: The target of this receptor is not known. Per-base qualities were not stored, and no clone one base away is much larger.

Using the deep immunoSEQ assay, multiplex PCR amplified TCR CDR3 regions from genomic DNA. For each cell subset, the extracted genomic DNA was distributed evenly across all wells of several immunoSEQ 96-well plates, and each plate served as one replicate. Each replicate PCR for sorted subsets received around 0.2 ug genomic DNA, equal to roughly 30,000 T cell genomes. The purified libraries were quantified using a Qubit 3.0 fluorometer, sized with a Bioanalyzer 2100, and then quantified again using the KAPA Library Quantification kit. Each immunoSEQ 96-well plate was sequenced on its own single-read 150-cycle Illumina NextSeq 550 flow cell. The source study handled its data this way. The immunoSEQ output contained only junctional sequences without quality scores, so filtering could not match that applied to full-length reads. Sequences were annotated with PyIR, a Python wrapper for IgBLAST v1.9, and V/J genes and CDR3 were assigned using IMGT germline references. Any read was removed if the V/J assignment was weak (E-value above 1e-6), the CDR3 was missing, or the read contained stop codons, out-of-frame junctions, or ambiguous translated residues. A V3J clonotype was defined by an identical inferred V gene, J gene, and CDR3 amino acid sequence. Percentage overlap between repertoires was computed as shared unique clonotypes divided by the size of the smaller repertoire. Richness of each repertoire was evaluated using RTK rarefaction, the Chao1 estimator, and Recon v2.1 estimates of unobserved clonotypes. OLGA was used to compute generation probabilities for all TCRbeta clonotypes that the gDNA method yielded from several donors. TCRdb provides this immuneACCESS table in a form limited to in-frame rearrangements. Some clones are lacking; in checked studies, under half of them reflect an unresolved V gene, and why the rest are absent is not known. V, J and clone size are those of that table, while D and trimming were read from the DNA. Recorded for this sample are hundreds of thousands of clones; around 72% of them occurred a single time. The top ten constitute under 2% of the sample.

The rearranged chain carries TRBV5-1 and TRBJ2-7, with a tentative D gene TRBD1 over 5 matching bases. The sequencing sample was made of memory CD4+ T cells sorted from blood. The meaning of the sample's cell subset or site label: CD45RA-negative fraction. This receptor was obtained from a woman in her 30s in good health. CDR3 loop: CASSSDSSEQYF. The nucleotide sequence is TGCGCCAGCAGCTCTGACAGTAGCGAGCAGTACTTC.